This TCR beta chain was sequenced in a study of graft-versus-host responses after intestinal transplantation. On the study more broadly: Every recipient had anti-thymocyte globulin induction and 3 to 4 years of tacrolimus plus steroids.

Comments on this clone: The antigen is not known.

Data came from immunoSEQ multiplex PCR; TCRdb stores just in-frame clones and leaves some out. This sample has about 59,000 clones, with approximately 94% found just once. J gave up 9 bases and V 8 bases, and 6 bases lay outside the gene matches. This CDR3 comprises 12 residues. Germline V gene sequence: CDR1 SGHTA, CDR2 FQGNSA. The clonotype was recovered from a human donor who was the organ donor for an intestinal transplant. The J gene is TRBJ2-7, the V gene TRBV7-2; TRBD1 matches at 11 bases. The sample here was unstimulated CD4+ T cells sorted from spleen or lymph node cells, taken before transplant. CDR3 in amino acids: CASGDRGELQYF. CDR3 bases: TGTGCCAGCGGGGACAGGGGGGAATTGCAGTACTTC.